These 25 T cell receptor beta chains were sequenced from one sample in a study of blood T cell repertoires in COVID-19. Sequenced by immunoSEQ multiplex PCR; TCRdb stores in-frame clones only, minus some. The table has roughly 250,000 clones, around 89% seen once. The specimen sequenced was PBMCs or T cells enriched from blood (not recorded which). These receptors all stem from a woman between 40 and 50 years old with acute COVID-19.

CDR3 sequence: CAWSRASGELFF. In DNA form, the CDR3 reads TGTGCCTGGAGTCGAGCCTCGGGGGAACTGTTTTTT. The chain joins TRBV30 to TRBJ1-4; D might be TRBD1 (5 bases). In germline, CDR1 is GTSNPN, CDR2 SVGIG (reference sequence). This CDR3 is built from 12 residues. V lost 2 bases and J 12 bases, leaving 13 bases between the germline ends.

About this clone: Different DNA sequences within this sample yield the same CDR3. This chain uses TRBV28 with TRBJ2-3; the D gene is possibly TRBD1 (5 bases). Trimming pared 3 bases from V and 1 base from J, leaving 11 bases between. The CDR3 is 15 amino acids. Germline assignment: CDR1 MDHEN and CDR2 SYDVKM. The CDR3 DNA is TGTGCCAGCAGTTTGGTCCAGGGTGGCACAGATACGCAGTATTTT. It translates to CASSLVQGGTDTQYF.

The chain carries TRBV10-3 and TRBJ1-2, with D unresolved. V shed 5 bases and J shed 6 bases, with 16 bases lying between them. CDR1 ENHRY and CDR2 SYGVKD come from the germline V gene. This CDR3 contains 14 residues. CDR3 sequence (DNA): TGTGCCATCAGTTTAGGCCGGGAGGATCATGGCTACACCTTC. As protein: CAISLGREDHGYTF.

This chain joins TRBV5-5 and TRBJ1-5; 8 nucleotides agree with TRBD1. The V gene end was trimmed by 2 bases and the J gene end by 2 bases; junction bases not matched to a gene: 3. Germline lookup yields CDR1 SGHKS and CDR2 YYEKEE (reference sequence). This CDR3 region has 15 residues. The CDR3 DNA sequence: TGTGCCAGCAGCTTAGGACAGGGAGGCAATCAGCCCCAGCATTTT. This codes for CASSLGQGGNQPQHF. The full variable domain, its missing parts supplied by reference TRBV5-5 and TRBJ1-5, is DAGVTQSPTHLIKTRGQQVTLRCSPISGHKSVSWYQQVLGQGPQFIFQYYEKEERGRGNFPDRFSARQFPNYSSELNVNALLLGDSALYLCASSLGQGGNQPQHFGDGTRLSIL.

The gene calls are TRBV12-5 and TRBJ2-1; TRBD1 might be the D (5 bases). V was cut by 6 bases and J by 0 bases, with 12 bases left in between. CDR3 length: 15 residues. In germline, CDR1 is LGHNT, CDR2 FRNRAP. The CDR3: CASGVRVSSYNEQFF. CDR3 DNA sequence: TGTGCTAGTGGGGTCAGGGTTAGCTCCTACAATGAGCAGTTCTTC.

The J gene is TRBJ1-4, the V gene TRBV9; D is possibly TRBD1 (5 bases). Germline V gene lookup returns CDR1 SGDLS and CDR2 YYNGEE. The CDR3 has 15 amino acids. Trimming pared 0 bases from V and 3 bases from J, leaving 9 bases between. The CDR3 nucleotides read TGTGCCAGCAGCGTAGCACAGGACCCTAATGAAAAACTGTTTTTT. Translated, it gives CASSVAQDPNEKLFF.

This clone was counted between two and nine times. CDR3 protein: CASRDRGNEQFF. The CDR3, as DNA: TGTGCCAGCAGGGACAGGGGGAATGAGCAGTTCTTC. This chain connects TRBV13 to TRBJ2-1; TRBD1 aligns across 10 bases. Germline-derived CDR1 and CDR2 are PRHDT and FYEKMQ (reference sequence). This CDR3 region has 12 residues. V dropped 6 bases and J dropped 7; count of bases not matched to a gene: 0.

The V call is TRBV6-5, the J call TRBJ1-4, with 8 bases fitting TRBD1. The V and J ends lost 7 bases and 2 bases, in that order; junction bases with no gene match: 6. Germline lookup yields CDR1 MNHEY and CDR2 SVGAGI. The CDR3 contains 15 residues. CDR3 sequence: CASTLRTGTNEKLFF. CDR3 sequence (DNA): TGTGCCAGCACCCTTAGGACAGGGACTAATGAAAAACTGTTTTTT.

The chain combines TRBV7-9 with TRBJ2-1, with D perhaps matching TRBD2 (5 bases). V lost 5 bases and J lost 10, with 12 bases in between. Germline V gene sequence: CDR1 SEHNR, CDR2 FQNEAQ (reference sequence). The CDR3 is 12 amino acids. CDR3 loop: CASSLSALEQFF. As DNA, the CDR3 is TGTGCCAGCAGCCTTAGCGCTCTAGAGCAGTTCTTC.

The chain carries TRBV7-3 and TRBJ2-1; 7 bases agree with TRBD2. Germline CDR1 is SGHTA and CDR2 is FQGTGA. The CDR3 sequence is 14 residues long. J lost 9 bases, V lost 2 bases, and 7 bases had no gene match. The CDR3 DNA reads TGTGCCAGCAGCTTACGGGACTATTCCTCTGAGCAGTTCTTC. It codes for CASSLRDYSSEQFF.

This chain connects TRBV24-1 to TRBJ2-3, with 9 bases aligning to TRBD1. The CDR3 spans 13 residues. Germline V gene lookup returns CDR1 KGHDR and CDR2 SFDVKD. V lost 7 bases, J lost 6 bases, and 4 bases stayed unmatched. CDR3 bases: TGTGCCACCAGACAGGGGGCGATTGATACGCAGTATTTT. Translated: CATRQGAIDTQYF.

The chain joins TRBV13 to TRBJ1-1; weak D call: TRBD1 (6 bases). CDR1 is PRHDT and CDR2 is FYEKMQ in the germline V gene (reference sequence). V was cut by 5 bases and J by 5 bases, with 18 bases left in between. There are 15 residues in the CDR3. The CDR3 loop reads CASSQRGGSGTEAFF. CDR3 bases: TGTGCCAGCAGCCAAAGGGGGGGCTCGGGGACTGAAGCTTTCTTT.

In this sample, this clone turned up a few times. The chain combines TRBV10-3 with TRBJ2-2; maybe TRBD1 (6 bases). The CDR3 totals 12 residues. Per the germline V gene, CDR1 is ENHRY and CDR2 is SYGVKD. The CDR3 coding sequence is TGTGCTAGTAGGGGGTCCACCGGGGAGCTGTTTTTT. It codes for CASRGSTGELFF.

The CDR3 coding sequence is TGTGCCAGCAGCCCGACAGGTCGAGGGGGTGAAAAACTGTTTTTT. Its protein is CASSPTGRGGEKLFF. V usage is TRBV11-1 and J usage is TRBJ1-4; perhaps TRBD1 as D (6 bases). Germline V lookup: CDR1 SGHAT, CDR2 FQDESV (reference sequence). V lost 5 bases to trimming and J lost 7 bases, with 17 bases between them. The CDR3 contains 15 residues.

The CDR3 loop reads CASTSTTGEGKLFF. In nucleotides, the CDR3 is TGTGCCAGCACCTCGACGACAGGGGAAGGAAAACTGTTTTTT. This chain uses TRBV28 with TRBJ1-4, with 8 bases matching TRBD1. Trimming removed 7 bases from V and 10 bases from J; junction bases left unmatched: 11. This CDR3 has 14 amino acids. Germline V gene data show CDR1 as MDHEN and CDR2 as SYDVKM.

The rearrangement links TRBV9 to TRBJ1-4; D unclear. The CDR3 covers 16 residues. With 0 bases removed from V and 7 bases from J, the gap between germline ends came to 16 bases. Germline V lookup: CDR1 SGDLS, CDR2 YYNGEE. In DNA, the CDR3 is TGTGCCAGCAGCGTAGGCCAGGTATCGGGAAGTGAAAAACTGTTTTTT. Its translation is CASSVGQVSGSEKLFF.

The gene calls are TRBV15 and TRBJ2-7; TRBD1 is a possible D gene (5 bases). The CDR3 runs 13 residues. Trimming cost V 5 bases and J 7 bases, with 15 bases left between them. Germline-derived CDR1 and CDR2 are LNHNV and YYDKDF (reference sequence). The CDR3 here is CATSLTGPLEQYF. CDR3 in DNA: TGTGCCACCAGCTTAACAGGACCCTTGGAGCAGTACTTC.

The chain carries TRBV7-2 and TRBJ1-5, with a weak D call TRBD1 (5 bases). V was clipped by 5 bases and J by 9 bases, with 14 bases between them. This CDR3 is 13 amino acids long. The V gene's germline CDR1 is SGHTA and CDR2 FQGNSA. The CDR3 protein is CASSRPGEWPQHF. The DNA of the CDR3 is TGTGCCAGCAGCCGGCCGGGGGAATGGCCCCAGCATTTT.

V and J are TRBV19 and TRBJ1-5; 9 bases fit TRBD1. After removal of 5 bases from V and 3 bases from J, the junction contained 5 bases not matched to a gene. This CDR3 contains 15 residues. Per germline, CDR1 LNHDA and CDR2 SQIVND (reference sequence). The CDR3 nucleotides are TGTGCCAGTAGTCGACGGGACAGGGACAATCAGCCCCAGCATTTT. It yields the protein CASSRRDRDNQPQHF.

The CDR3 nucleotides are TGTGCCAGCAGTCCGAGACAGGGGGGATTCGCGCCCCAGCATTTT. Its protein product is CASSPRQGGFAPQHF. The rearrangement joins TRBV27 to TRBJ1-5; TRBD1 matches at 9 bases. In germline, CDR1 is MNHEY, CDR2 SMNVEV (reference sequence). V was pared by 5 bases and J by 9 bases, with 11 bases of the junction left unmatched. The CDR3 runs 15 residues.

V and J are TRBV27 and TRBJ2-2; perhaps TRBD2 as D (6 bases). Trimming stripped 1 base from V and 8 bases from J, with 8 bases between. The CDR3 runs 13 residues. The germline gives CDR1 MNHEY, CDR2 SMNVEV (reference sequence). CDR3 amino acids: CASSLFAGGELFF. The CDR3 coding sequence is TGTGCCAGCAGTTTATTTGCGGGGGGGGAGCTGTTTTTT.

This chain joins TRBV24-1 and TRBJ2-1; 9 bases match TRBD2. V was clipped by 7 bases and J by 0 bases; unmatched bases: 12. The CDR3 contains 18 residues. Germline values: CDR1 KGHDR, CDR2 SFDVKD. CDR3 in amino acids: CATSPTRHSGSSYNEQFF. The CDR3 DNA reads as TGTGCCACCAGCCCCACACGGCATAGCGGGAGCTCCTACAATGAGCAGTTCTTC.

The rearrangement joins TRBV7-2 to TRBJ1-4; tentative D call: TRBD1 (6 bases). Germline CDR1 SGHTA, CDR2 FQGNSA. V lost 5 bases and J 2 bases, leaving 12 bases between the germline ends. The CDR3 has 15 amino acids. CDR3 amino acids: CASSLGGPTNEKLFF. In DNA form, the CDR3 reads TGTGCCAGCAGCCTCGGGGGGCCGACTAATGAAAAACTGTTTTTT. Looking up the rest from reference TRBV7-2 and TRBJ1-4 gives the full variable domain: GAGVSQSPSNKVTEKGKDVELRCDPISGHTALYWYRQSLGQGLEFLIYFQGNSAPDKSGLPSDRFSAERTGGSVSTLTIQRTQQEDSAVYLCASSLGGPTNEKLFFGSGTQLSVL.

DNA of the CDR3: TGTGCCAGCAGCCAAGATGTGACAGCTATTAATTCACCCCTCCACTTT. Its translation: CASSQDVTAINSPLHF. The chain is built from TRBV3-1 (or the pseudogene TRBV3-2) and TRBJ1-6, with a weak D call TRBD1 (5 bases). Per the germline V gene, CDR1 is LGHDT and CDR2 is YNNKEL (reference sequence). Trimming took 0 bases from V and 6 from J, leaving 12 bases between them. The CDR3 sequence is 16 residues long.

The gene calls are TRBV18 and TRBJ2-1; D remains unclear. This CDR3 region has 11 residues. The V end was cut by 2 bases, the J end by 7 bases, with 3 bases between. Germline CDR1 reads KGHSH; CDR2 reads LQKENI. The CDR3 loop is CASSPSNEQFF. The DNA of the CDR3 is TGTGCCAGCTCACCATCGAATGAGCAGTTCTTC.